This T cell receptor beta chain was captured in a study of T-cell memory formation after mild COVID-19. General observations from the study: Prior to infection, memory already included some responding clones, suggesting cross-reactive memory joined.

cDNA libraries for TCR alpha and TCR beta, carrying sample barcodes and UMIs, came from 5'RACE with constant-segment primers. A single record per CDR3 protein comes from TCRdb applying MiXCR to the 5' RACE reads. The sample has fewer than 450,000 distinct CDR3 sequences, around 21% seen once; the top ten hold roughly an eighth. Germline assignment: CDR1 SQVTM and CDR2 ANQGSEA. Trimming took off 6 bases at V and 2 bases at J, with 17 bases between the two ends. CDR3 length: 14 amino acids. This clonotype showed up just a few times. Its matching antigen is unknown. The rearrangement joins TRBV29-1 to TRBJ2-7, with D perhaps matching TRBD1 (6 bases). The TCR comes from an adult woman who had mild COVID-19 (a few samples of this study predate the infection). Cell type and time point are not known. Sequenced material: PBMCs or a T cell subset sorted from them (not recorded which). In nucleotides, the CDR3 is TGCAGCGTAGAGACAGGCAGCTCCCCCTACGAGCAGTACTTC. Protein sequence: CSVETGSSPYEQYF.